This paragraph reports one T cell receptor (beta chain). Participants were aged roughly 18 to 90 years, lived in some 23 US areas, and enrolled virtually. Germline V gene data show CDR1 as SEHNR and CDR2 as FQNEAQ (reference sequence). The CDR3 is 16 amino acids. The V end was cut by 1 base, the J end by 0 bases, with 12 bases between. The entry originates in a study of blood T cell repertoires in COVID-19. Clones were read by immunoSEQ multiplex PCR, and TCRdb kept only the in-frame ones, dropping some. The table lists fewer than 250,000 clones, about four fifths of them singletons. This TCR was sampled from a middle-aged woman who had been exposed to COVID-19. The V call is TRBV7-9, the J call TRBJ2-5, with D possibly matching TRBD1 (5 bases). Specimen: PBMCs or T cells enriched from blood (not recorded which). CDR3 bases: TGTGCCAGCAGCTTAGAGGTCAGGGCCTACCAAGAGACCCAGTACTTC. Translated, it gives CASSLEVRAYQETQYF.